This T cell receptor beta chain emerged from a study of shared clonotypes between healthy human individuals. The germline V and J ends were trimmed by 4 bases and 5 bases, with 21 bases remaining between them. The CDR3 is 16 amino acids. In germline, CDR1 is SGHRS, CDR2 YFSETQ. The assay was immunoSEQ multiplex PCR, and TCRdb's table has in-frame clones only and misses some. The table records hundreds of thousands of clones, 55% to 85% of them present only once. This TCR derives from a woman in her thirties in good health. This rearrangement joins TRBV5-1 to TRBJ1-1; tentative D call: TRBD1 (6 bases). The sample consisted of memory CD4+ T cells sorted from blood. Stated subset: CD45RA-negative fraction. The CDR3 nucleotides read TGCGCCAGCAGCCCCTCAGGAGGGGGGGGAAGTACTGAAGCTTTCTTT. This translates into CASSPSGGGGSTEAFF.